This T cell receptor (beta chain) originates from a study of T cells expressing NK-cell markers. Study-wide results and limits: The CD3+CD56-NKG2C+ fraction of several donors was also led by these clonotypes.

Generation of TCR beta cDNA was performed by 5'RACE template switching incorporating UMIs. TCRdb reprocessed the 5' RACE reads; each CDR3 protein has one entry and no DNA is given. Recorded for this sample: around 470,000 distinct CDR3 sequences. Points on this clonotype: Its antigen is not known.

This CDR3 region has 15 residues. In germline, CDR1 is MNHEY, CDR2 SVGAGI. The gene calls are TRBV6-5 and TRBJ2-3; TCRdb lists TRBD1, though no DNA is available to test this call. The sequence came from a woman aged 45-65 years in good health. Sequencing was performed on blood T cells: a sorted CD56 or NKG2C T cell subset, CD4+ or CD8+ T cells, or bulk PBMC T cells (not recorded which). CDR3 residues: CASSYGTARTDTQYF.